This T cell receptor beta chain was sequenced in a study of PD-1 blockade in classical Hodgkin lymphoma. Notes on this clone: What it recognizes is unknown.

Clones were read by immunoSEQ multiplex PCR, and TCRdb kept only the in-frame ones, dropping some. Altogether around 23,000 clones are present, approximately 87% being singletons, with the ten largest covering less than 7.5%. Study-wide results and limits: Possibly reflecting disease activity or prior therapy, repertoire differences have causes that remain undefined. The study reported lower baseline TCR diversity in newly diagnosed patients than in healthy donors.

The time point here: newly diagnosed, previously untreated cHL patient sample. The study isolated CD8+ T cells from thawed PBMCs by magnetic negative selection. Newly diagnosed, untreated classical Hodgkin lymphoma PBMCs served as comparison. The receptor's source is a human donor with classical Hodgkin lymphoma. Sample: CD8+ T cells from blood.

CDR3 loop: CASSYLRTGAQETQYF. CDR3 bases: TGTGCCAGCAGTTACCTTAGGACAGGGGCTCAAGAGACCCAGTACTTC. The chain recombines TRBV6-6 with TRBJ2-5; 9 bases align to TRBD1. This CDR3 is built from 16 residues. After removal of 2 bases from V and 2 bases from J, the junction contained 6 bases not matched to a gene. Germline V CDR1 and CDR2: MNHNY, SVGAGI (reference sequence).